These 23 T cell receptor beta chains were sequenced from one sample in a study of technical replicates of blood from four donors. TCRdb keeps only in-frame clones here, not all; method: immunoSEQ multiplex PCR. The data contain about 100,000 clones, around 96% of them seen just once; the ten biggest clones take up just over 0.2%. The sequencing sample was made of T cells isolated from PBMCs. All receptors derive from a human donor in good health.

The chain joins TRBV19 to TRBJ1-2, with 7 bases matching TRBD1. Germline CDR1 reads LNHDA; CDR2 reads SQIVND (reference sequence). The CDR3 contains 12 residues. V was pared by 9 bases and J by 4 bases, with 5 bases of the junction left unmatched. The CDR3 is CASEGTAYGYTF. CDR3 in DNA: TGTGCCAGCGAAGGGACAGCCTATGGCTACACCTTC.

V usage is TRBV11-2 and J usage is TRBJ2-1; D not resolved. Trimming took 3 bases from V and 0 from J, leaving 9 bases between them. Germline V gene sequence: CDR1 SGHAT, CDR2 FQNNGV. The CDR3 loop spans 15 amino acids. CDR3 sequence reads: CASSFVAYSYNEQFF. The CDR3, as DNA: TGTGCCAGCAGCTTTGTCGCCTACTCCTACAATGAGCAGTTCTTC. The full variable domain, its missing parts supplied by reference TRBV11-2 and TRBJ2-1, is EAGVAQSPRYKIIEKRQSVAFWCNPISGHATLYWYQQILGQGPKLLIQFQNNGVVDDSQLPKDRFSAERLKGVDSTLKIQPAKLEDSAVYLCASSFVAYSYNEQFFGPGTRLTVL.

Only one count was recorded for this clone. The chain employs TRBV4-1 and TRBJ2-5, with a weak D call TRBD2 (6 bases). Germline lookup yields CDR1 MGHRA and CDR2 YSYEKL. The V and J ends lost 1 base and 5 bases respectively, with 23 bases between them. The CDR3 length is 18 residues. The CDR3 DNA is TGCGCCAGCAGCCAAGGTCCGCTAACGCGGGGAATAGAGGAGACCCAGTACTTC. The encoded protein is CASSQGPLTRGIEETQYF.

This rearrangement joins TRBV7-9 to TRBJ2-5; 8 bases line up with TRBD1. Trimming took 5 bases from V and 4 from J; bases not matched to a gene: 9. The CDR3 is 15 residues long. Germline lookup yields CDR1 SEHNR and CDR2 FQNEAQ (reference sequence). The CDR3 sequence: CASSEYRGAAETQYF. The CDR3 DNA reads TGTGCCAGCAGCGAATACAGGGGGGCAGCAGAGACCCAGTACTTC. Supplemented by reference TRBV7-9 and TRBJ2-5, the full variable domain reads DTGVSQNPRHKITKRGQNVTFRCDPISEHNRLYWYRQTLGQGPEFLTYFQNEAQLEKSRLLSDRFSAERPKGSFSTLEIQRTEQGDSAMYLCASSEYRGAAETQYFGPGTRLLVL.

This CDR3 is CASRGQGGNEQFF. The CDR3 nucleotides are TGTGCCAGCAGGGGACAGGGGGGCAATGAGCAGTTCTTC. V and J are TRBV2 and TRBJ2-1, with TRBD1 matching 11 bases. Germline trimming cut 6 bases from V and 6 bases from J; bases unmatched to any gene: 1. CDR1 is SNHLY and CDR2 is FYNNEI in the germline V gene. This CDR3 has 13 amino acids.

The CDR3 region is CASSVPDRGASTGELFF. The CDR3 DNA is TGTGCCAGCAGTGTCCCTGACAGGGGGGCTAGCACCGGGGAGCTGTTTTTT. V usage is TRBV25-1 and J usage is TRBJ2-2; 9 bases fit TRBD1. Trimming at V came to 4 bases and at J to 4 bases, leaving 10 bases not matched to a gene. The CDR3 runs to 17 residues. Germline V gene data show CDR1 as MGHDK and CDR2 as SYGVNS.

This chain uses TRBV29-1 with TRBJ2-6; TRBD2 might be the D (5 bases). The CDR3 totals 17 residues. V gave up 4 bases and J gave up 0 bases, with 16 bases separating them. Germline CDR1 and CDR2: SQVTM and ANQGSEA. The CDR3 DNA reads as TGCAGCGTTGTGGGAGAAAGCCGACCCTCTGGGGCCAACGTCCTGACTTTC. Encoded protein: CSVVGESRPSGANVLTF.

This chain joins TRBV30 and TRBJ2-1; 7 positions match TRBD2. Losses at the gene ends were 7 bases for V and 13 bases for J; bases not matched to a gene: 10. Germline loops: CDR1 GTSNPN, CDR2 SVGIG (reference sequence). This CDR3 comprises 11 residues. The CDR3 loop is CASAPTSPQFF. The CDR3 DNA reads TGTGCCTCCGCCCCGACTAGCCCTCAGTTCTTC.

The chain is built from TRBV5-1 and TRBJ2-3; 12 nucleotides line up with TRBD2. There are 15 residues in the CDR3. The V segment lost 3 bases and the J segment 2 bases; nucleotides outside the gene matches: 1. Germline lookup yields CDR1 SGHRS and CDR2 YFSETQ. CDR3 loop: CASSSSGGATDTQYF. CDR3 coding DNA: TGCGCCAGCAGCTCTAGCGGGGGGGCCACAGATACGCAGTATTTT.

In its sample, this clone was seen once. The chain is built from TRBV9 and TRBJ2-5; 7 positions agree with TRBD2. The V gene's germline CDR1 is SGDLS and CDR2 YYNGEE. The CDR3 length is 18 residues. Trimming cost V 2 bases and J 4 bases; bases outside gene matches: 17. The DNA for the CDR3 is TGTGCCAGCAGCGTGGGTCTAGCGGTGAGCAAGGTGCTAGAGACCCAGTACTTC. It encodes CASSVGLAVSKVLETQYF. Supplemented by reference TRBV9 and TRBJ2-5, the full variable domain reads DSGVTQTPKHLITATGQRVTLRCSPRSGDLSVYWYQQSLDQGLQFLIQYYNGEERAKGNILERFSAQQFPDLHSELNLSSLELGDSALYFCASSVGLAVSKVLETQYFGPGTRLLVL.

The gene calls are TRBV2 and TRBJ2-1; TRBD2 is a possible D gene (5 bases). The CDR3 extends over 12 amino acids. Per germline, CDR1 SNHLY and CDR2 FYNNEI. V lost 7 bases, J lost 6 bases, and 10 bases lay in between. As DNA, the CDR3 is TGTGCCAGCAACCGGGATCTCAATGAGCAGTTCTTC. This encodes CASNRDLNEQFF.

The V and J genes are TRBV5-4 and TRBJ2-7; a weak D match, TRBD1 (6 bases). V was trimmed by 4 bases and J by 3 bases, leaving 14 bases between them. The germline V gene has CDR1 SGHNT and CDR2 YYREEE (reference sequence). This CDR3 has 14 residues. The CDR3 protein is CASSRAQGGYEQYF. CDR3 nucleotide sequence: TGTGCCAGCAGCCGGGCACAGGGTGGCTACGAGCAGTACTTC.

The CDR3 is CASSLVPLNQPQHF. CDR3 DNA sequence: TGTGCCAGCAGCTTAGTCCCGTTGAATCAGCCCCAGCATTTT. The gene calls are TRBV7-6 and TRBJ1-5, with D hard to call. Per the germline V gene, CDR1 is SGHVS and CDR2 is FNYEAQ. Trimming pared 1 base from V and 4 bases from J, leaving 8 bases between. There are 14 residues in the CDR3.

The genes are TRBV27 and TRBJ2-4; TRBD2 matches 8 bases. Unmatched junction bases numbered 11, after V lost 1 base and J lost 0 bases. Germline V CDR1 and CDR2: MNHEY, SMNVEV (reference sequence). This CDR3 is built from 19 residues. CDR3 sequence: CASSLYGTRYLIAKNIQYF. As DNA, the CDR3 is TGTGCCAGCAGTTTATACGGGACTAGGTACTTAATAGCCAAAAACATTCAGTACTTC.

The chain is built from TRBV10-2 and TRBJ2-1; 10 nucleotides line up with TRBD2. V dropped 4 bases and J dropped 2; count of bases not matched to a gene: 2. The CDR3 runs 15 residues. The germline V gene encodes CDR1 WSHSY and CDR2 SAAADI. CDR3 loop: CASSVSGGAYNEQFF. For the CDR3, the DNA is TGCGCCAGCAGTGTGAGCGGGGGGGCCTACAATGAGCAGTTCTTC.

The chain combines TRBV18 with TRBJ2-7, with 9 bases identical to TRBD1. V shed 6 bases, J shed 6 bases, and the junction held 21 bases outside the gene matches. Germline CDR1 and CDR2: KGHSH and LQKENI. The CDR3 runs to 18 residues. Here the CDR3 DNA reads TGTGCCAGCTCTCCTACAGGGGGCAGCCCCCCACTCCTAGGCGAGCAGTACTTC. Protein: CASSPTGGSPPLLGEQYF.

V usage is TRBV19 and J usage is TRBJ1-2; 8 nucleotides match TRBD1. The trim removed 7 bases at V and 7 bases at J, leaving 8 bases unmatched. This CDR3 region has 13 residues. The germline V gene encodes CDR1 LNHDA and CDR2 SQIVND (reference sequence). CDR3 nucleotides: TGTGCCAGTACCTACGACAGGGGAGGTGGCTACACCTTC. Residues: CASTYDRGGGYTF. Combining the CDR3 with reference TRBV19 and TRBJ1-2 gives the whole variable domain DGGITQSPKYLFRKEGQNVTLSCEQNLNHDAMYWYRQDPGQGLRLIYYSQIVNDFQKGDIAEGYSVSREKKESFPLTVTSAQKNPTAFYLCASTYDRGGGYTFGSGTRLTVV.

This clone was detected once. J is TRBJ2-2 and V is TRBV4-2; 14 nucleotides match TRBD2. Per the germline V gene, CDR1 is LGHNA and CDR2 is YNFKEQ. V was clipped by 4 bases and J by 7 bases; unmatched bases: 8. The CDR3 is 17 amino acids. The CDR3 DNA follows: TGTGCCAGCAGCCTCCTGACTAGCGGGGGGGCGAGCGGGGAGCTGTTTTTT. This gives the protein CASSLLTSGGASGELFF.

The chain combines TRBV5-1 with TRBJ1-5, with D perhaps TRBD1 (6 bases). Germline values: CDR1 SGHRS, CDR2 YFSETQ. This CDR3 spans 16 amino acids. The V end was cut by 0 bases, the J end by 3 bases, with 13 bases between. The CDR3 here is CASSLGPGGLNQPQHF. The DNA of the CDR3 is TGCGCCAGCAGCTTGGGTCCCGGGGGGCTCAATCAGCCCCAGCATTTT.

The chain is built from TRBV27 and TRBJ2-1; 9 nucleotides agree with TRBD2. The CDR3 length is 15 residues. V dropped 0 bases and J dropped 9; count of bases not matched to a gene: 6. Germline CDR1 reads MNHEY; CDR2 reads SMNVEV (reference sequence). In DNA, the CDR3 is TGTGCCAGCAGTTTATCTAGCGGGAGAGCAGGTGAGCAGTTCTTC. Translated, it gives CASSLSSGRAGEQFF.

The chain links TRBV6-4 to TRBJ2-1; 12 bases align to TRBD2. Unmatched junction bases numbered 7, after V lost 2 bases and J lost 5 bases. The germline gives CDR1 MRHNA, CDR2 SNTAGT. CDR3 length: 17 amino acids. The CDR3 here is CASSDPSGRALNNEQFF. CDR3 in DNA: TGTGCCAGCAGTGACCCTAGCGGGAGGGCCCTCAACAATGAGCAGTTCTTC.

J is TRBJ2-2 and V is TRBV19; D is possibly TRBD2 (6 bases). CDR3 size: 13 residues. Between the trimmed V and J ends, which lost 7 bases and 7 bases, there was a span of 13 bases. Germline CDR1 reads LNHDA; CDR2 reads SQIVND (reference sequence). CDR3 DNA sequence: TGTGCCAGTACCGGCCCGGGGGTCGGGGAGCTGTTTTTT. This gives the protein CASTGPGVGELFF.

The V and J genes are TRBV19 and TRBJ2-7, with D possibly matching TRBD1 (5 bases). Germline CDR1 reads LNHDA; CDR2 reads SQIVND (reference sequence). This CDR3 contains 16 residues. Trimming took 3 bases from V and 2 from J, leaving 17 bases between them. As DNA, the CDR3 is TGTGCCAGTAGTATCCTTTCGATGGCAGGGACCTACGAGCAGTACTTC. The encoded protein is CASSILSMAGTYEQYF.